This T cell receptor (beta chain) was captured in a study of radiotherapy plus CTLA-4 blockade in lung cancer. On the study more broadly: An objective response was seen in under 20% of patients, and disease control in 31%.

Sequencing used immunoSEQ multiplex PCR; TCRdb keeps in-frame clones, though not all of them. The sample lists about 43,000 clones, about 70% occurring once. A remark on this clone: Its antigen is undetermined. At one boundary the junction diverges from the germline segment, which might be a read error.

Study-level findings and limits: Early blood T cell clone dynamics reportedly forecast response best, with interferon-beta.

This CDR3 is 13 amino acids long. Germline lookup yields CDR1 SNHLY and CDR2 FYNNEI. V and J are TRBV2 and TRBJ1-3, with 12 bases lining up with TRBD1. This receptor was obtained from a human donor with non-small cell lung cancer who had a partial response to radiotherapy plus ipilimumab. The starting material was peripheral blood, obtained from a patient treated with radiotherapy plus ipilimumab. The CDR3 sequence: CASAPGQGASFAF. For the CDR3, the DNA is TGTGCCAGCGCCCCGGGACAGGGGGCTTCCTTTGCTTTT.